The 18 T cell receptor beta chains presented below share a single source sample, sequenced in a study of blood T cell repertoires in COVID-19. The protocol was immunoSEQ multiplex PCR, while the TCRdb copy is restricted to in-frame clones and leaves out a portion. The repertoire holds hundreds of thousands of clones, with about four fifths as singletons. The material sequenced was PBMCs or T cells enriched from blood (not recorded which). Receptor source: a woman aged 55-70 years who had recovered from COVID-19.

The V and J genes are TRBV7-9 and TRBJ2-1, with a weak D call TRBD1 (6 bases). The germline CDR1 and CDR2 sequences are SEHNR and FQNEAQ (reference sequence). Trimming pared 4 bases from V and 3 bases from J, leaving 16 bases between. There are 16 residues in the CDR3. As DNA, the CDR3 is TGTGCCAGCAGCTCCATCCCAGGGGCAGGCTACAATGAGCAGTTCTTC. The encoded protein is CASSSIPGAGYNEQFF.

CDR3 sequence (DNA): TGTGCCAGCAGCTTAGGTGGCGGTTGGGGCACAGATACGCAGTATTTT. Protein: CASSLGGGWGTDTQYF. The gene calls are TRBV11-1 and TRBJ2-3; D unclear. In germline, CDR1 is SGHAT, CDR2 FQDESV (reference sequence). The CDR3 consists of 16 residues. Trimming stripped 1 base from V and 1 base from J, with 12 bases between.

In nucleotides, the CDR3 is TGTGCCAGCAGAAAACAGATCGATCAGCCCCAGCATTTT. This gives the protein CASRKQIDQPQHF. This rearrangement joins TRBV12-3 or TRBV12-4 to TRBJ1-5; D call uncertain. Trimming stripped 6 bases from V and 5 bases from J, with 11 bases between. CDR3 length: 13 residues.

The rearrangement uses TRBV29-1 and TRBJ1-3, with D possibly TRBD1 on 5 matching bases. Germline CDR1 reads SQVTM; CDR2 reads ANQGSEA. Between the trimmed V and J ends, which lost 6 bases and 7 bases, there was a span of 19 bases. The CDR3 extends over 14 amino acids. The CDR3 DNA reads as TGCAGCGTCTACTCGACAGAGGAGGGGAACACCATATATTTT. Translated: CSVYSTEEGNTIYF.

The chain couples TRBV3-1 (or the pseudogene TRBV3-2) to TRBJ2-7, with D possibly TRBD1 on 6 matching bases. V was pared by 6 bases and J by 2 bases, with 17 bases between. The CDR3 extends over 15 amino acids. Germline values: CDR1 LGHDT, CDR2 YNNKEL (reference sequence). DNA of the CDR3: TGTGCCAGCAGTCCCCTTGGTGGGGGCCCCTACGAGCAGTACTTC. Encoded protein: CASSPLGGGPYEQYF.

This CDR3 reads CASSRTGLGETRNNEQFF. For the CDR3, the DNA is TGTGCCAGCAGTCGAACAGGGTTGGGCGAGACCCGAAACAATGAGCAGTTCTTC. The chain couples TRBV6-6 to TRBJ2-1; D is possibly TRBD1 (6 bases). Per the germline V gene, CDR1 is MNHNY and CDR2 is SVGAGI (reference sequence). V shed 5 bases and J shed 5 bases, with 25 bases lying between them. CDR3 length: 18 residues.

The rearrangement joins TRBV11-1 to TRBJ1-2; D is undetermined. Trimming shortened V by 5 bases and J by 8 bases, and 15 bases separated the two germline ends. The V gene's germline CDR1 is SGHAT and CDR2 FQDESV (reference sequence). The CDR3 sequence is 13 residues long. The CDR3 DNA reads as TGTGCCAGCAGCCCCGGACTACAGAGGGGCTACACCTTC. This codes for CASSPGLQRGYTF.

This chain connects TRBV5-1 to TRBJ2-7, with D tentatively TRBD1 (6 bases). Trimming pared 4 bases from V and 3 bases from J, leaving 14 bases between. The CDR3 has 14 amino acids. Germline lookup yields CDR1 SGHRS and CDR2 YFSETQ. CDR3 protein: CASSRDTPGYEQYF. The CDR3 DNA is TGCGCCAGCAGCCGGGACACACCAGGCTACGAGCAGTACTTC.

This chain links TRBV7-9 with TRBJ1-2; no firm D call. The V gene lost 2 bases and the J gene lost 2 bases, with 12 bases spanning the gap. The CDR3 contains 15 residues. Looked up from germline, CDR1 is SEHNR and CDR2 is FQNEAQ (reference sequence). The CDR3 DNA is TGTGCCAGCAGCTTATCTGGCAGGCCGAACTATGGCTACACCTTC. Its protein product is CASSLSGRPNYGYTF.

The V call is TRBV7-9, the J call TRBJ1-4; tentatively, D is TRBD1 (5 bases). The CDR3 totals 15 residues. Trimming pared 1 base from V and 1 base from J, leaving 7 bases between. Germline CDR1 reads SEHNR; CDR2 reads FQNEAQ (reference sequence). The CDR3 bases are TGTGCCAGCAGCTTAGATCAGGGAACTAATGAAAAACTGTTTTTT. This gives the protein CASSLDQGTNEKLFF.

This rearrangement joins TRBV7-3 to TRBJ2-7, with 7 positions matching TRBD1. V shed 0 bases, J shed 3 bases, and the junction held 5 bases outside the gene matches. From germline, CDR1 is SGHTA and CDR2 FQGTGA. The length of the CDR3 is 15 residues. The DNA of the CDR3 is TGTGCCAGCAGCTTAACCACAGGGGTAGGCTACGAGCAGTACTTC. Translation gives CASSLTTGVGYEQYF.

The chain combines TRBV9 with TRBJ1-4; unclear D gene. CDR3 length: 16 amino acids. The ends were cut back, 0 bases at V and 5 bases at J, with 14 bases in the middle. The germline V gene has CDR1 SGDLS and CDR2 YYNGEE. The DNA of the CDR3 is TGTGCCAGCAGCGTAGGTGCCACAGCTACAAATGAAAAACTGTTTTTT. This translates into CASSVGATATNEKLFF.

The rearrangement links TRBV13 to TRBJ1-1; 11 nucleotides agree with TRBD1. The CDR3 extends over 13 amino acids. Germline V gives CDR1 PRHDT, CDR2 FYEKMQ (reference sequence). J lost 6 bases, V lost 9 bases, and 6 bases had no gene match. In DNA, the CDR3 is TGTGCCAGTGCCCGGGGACAGGGGGCTGAAGCTTTCTTT. Protein sequence: CASARGQGAEAFF.

V is TRBV20-1 and J is TRBJ2-5; D perhaps matches TRBD1 (5 bases). The V end lost 3 bases, the J end lost 4 bases, and 21 bases lay between the germline ends. Germline CDR1 and CDR2: DFQATT and SNEGSKA (reference sequence). The CDR3 is 16 residues long. CDR3 sequence (DNA): TGCAGTGCTAGTCCCCCCGCTAGGGGCCACCTAGAGACCCAGTACTTC. This gives the protein CSASPPARGHLETQYF.

The CDR3 here is CASSPLQGSGYGYTF. CDR3 bases: TGTGCCAGCAGTCCTCTACAGGGGTCCGGCTATGGCTACACCTTC. This chain joins TRBV5-4 and TRBJ1-2; TRBD1 matches at 7 bases. J lost 4 bases, V lost 5 bases, and 11 bases had no gene match. Looked up from germline, CDR1 is SGHNT and CDR2 is YYREEE (reference sequence). This CDR3 region has 15 residues. The variable domain in full, completed from reference TRBV5-4 and TRBJ1-2, reads ETGVTQSPTHLIKTRGQQVTLRCSSQSGHNTVSWYQQALGQGPQFIFQYYREEENGRGNFPPRFSGLQFPNYSSELNVNALELDDSALYLCASSPLQGSGYGYTFGSGTRLTVV.

The chain couples TRBV14 to TRBJ1-3; D is uncertain. CDR3 length: 14 amino acids. Germline lookup yields CDR1 SGHDN and CDR2 FVKESK. The ends were cut back, 3 bases at V and 7 bases at J, with 13 bases in the middle. CDR3 sequence reads: CASSHPVSMNTIYF. CDR3 nucleotide sequence: TGTGCCAGCAGCCACCCTGTCTCTATGAACACCATATATTTT. Using reference TRBV14 and TRBJ1-3 for the parts outside the CDR3, the full variable domain is EAGVTQFPSHSVIEKGQTVTLRCDPISGHDNLYWYRRVMGKEIKFLLHFVKESKQDESGMPNNRFLAERTGGTYSTLKVQPAELEDSGVYFCASSHPVSMNTIYFGEGSWLTVV.

In this sample, this clone turned up a few times. The chain carries TRBV3-1 (or the pseudogene TRBV3-2) and TRBJ1-2; 10 bases align to TRBD1. This CDR3 region has 14 residues. Germline CDR1 is LGHDT and CDR2 is YNNKEL (reference sequence). V lost 3 bases, J lost 6 bases, and 4 bases stayed unmatched. CDR3 DNA: TGTGCCAGCAGCCACCGGGGGACAGGGGATGGCTACACCTTC. Its protein product is CASSHRGTGDGYTF.

V and J are TRBV19 and TRBJ1-4; D is unresolved. From germline, CDR1 is LNHDA and CDR2 SQIVND (reference sequence). V lost 5 bases and J 0 bases, leaving 7 bases between the germline ends. This CDR3 is built from 14 residues. The CDR3 DNA follows: TGTGCCAGTAGTGTCGGTGCAACTAATGAAAAACTGTTTTTT. Translated, it gives CASSVGATNEKLFF.